This is a list of T cell receptor beta chains from one sample in a study of shared clonotypes between healthy human individuals. The assay was immunoSEQ multiplex PCR, and TCRdb's table has in-frame clones only and misses some. The sample includes about 480,000 clones, over 75% of them seen just once. Sequenced: PBMCs. The receptor set was obtained from a woman aged 40 to 49 in good health. Some clones in this sample may be carry-over from other donors' samples. Each CDR3 is given with its conserved first and last residue. The order of the fields is J gene, V gene, D gene, clone size, CDR3 protein, CDR3 DNA. D genes are given only for firm matches. Rows may omit the clone size; those that give it use once, few, many or a size class.

J gene: TRBJ1-5; V gene: TRBV2; D gene: .; clone size: few; CDR3 protein: CASSDLGVMGRPQHF; CDR3 DNA: TGTGCCAGCAGTGATCTAGGCGTGATGGGGAGGCCCCAGCATTTT
J gene: TRBJ2-1; V gene: TRBV28; D gene: .; clone size: .; CDR3 protein: CASSLLQGNEQFF; CDR3 DNA: TGTGCCAGCAGTTTACTACAGGGTAATGAGCAGTTCTTC
J gene: TRBJ2-3; V gene: TRBV5-1; D gene: TRBD2; clone size: .; CDR3 protein: CASSPFGGDADTQYF; CDR3 DNA: TGCGCCAGCAGCCCGTTTGGGGGGGACGCAGATACGCAGTATTTT
J gene: TRBJ2-7; V gene: TRBV9; D gene: .; clone size: .; CDR3 protein: CASTPGPGAPYEQYF; CDR3 DNA: TGTGCCAGCACCCCTGGACCCGGGGCTCCCTACGAGCAGTACTTC
J gene: TRBJ2-7; V gene: TRBV2; D gene: TRBD1; clone size: .; CDR3 protein: CASSEGTGSEQYF; CDR3 DNA: TGTGCCAGCAGTGAAGGGACAGGGAGCGAGCAGTACTTC
J gene: TRBJ1-2; V gene: TRBV11-1; D gene: TRBD1; clone size: .; CDR3 protein: CASSPDRGGYTF; CDR3 DNA: TGTGCCAGCAGCCCGGACAGGGGTGGCTACACCTTC
J gene: TRBJ1-4; V gene: TRBV5-5; D gene: .; clone size: few; CDR3 protein: CASSWGAEKLFF; CDR3 DNA: TGTGCCAGCAGCTGGGGGGCTGAAAAACTGTTTTTT
J gene: TRBJ2-7; V gene: TRBV7-9; D gene: .; clone size: .; CDR3 protein: CASSLAHVGNYEQYF; CDR3 DNA: TGTGCCAGCAGCTTAGCGCATGTGGGGAACTACGAGCAGTACTTC
J gene: TRBJ2-1; V gene: TRBV15; D gene: .; clone size: .; CDR3 protein: CATSQDLSYNEQFF; CDR3 DNA: TGTGCCACCAGTCAGGACCTCTCCTACAATGAGCAGTTCTTC
J gene: TRBJ2-4; V gene: TRBV6-5; D gene: TRBD2; clone size: .; CDR3 protein: CASSSPTSGKNIQYF; CDR3 DNA: TGTGCCAGCAGCTCCCCGACTAGCGGCAAAAACATTCAGTACTTC